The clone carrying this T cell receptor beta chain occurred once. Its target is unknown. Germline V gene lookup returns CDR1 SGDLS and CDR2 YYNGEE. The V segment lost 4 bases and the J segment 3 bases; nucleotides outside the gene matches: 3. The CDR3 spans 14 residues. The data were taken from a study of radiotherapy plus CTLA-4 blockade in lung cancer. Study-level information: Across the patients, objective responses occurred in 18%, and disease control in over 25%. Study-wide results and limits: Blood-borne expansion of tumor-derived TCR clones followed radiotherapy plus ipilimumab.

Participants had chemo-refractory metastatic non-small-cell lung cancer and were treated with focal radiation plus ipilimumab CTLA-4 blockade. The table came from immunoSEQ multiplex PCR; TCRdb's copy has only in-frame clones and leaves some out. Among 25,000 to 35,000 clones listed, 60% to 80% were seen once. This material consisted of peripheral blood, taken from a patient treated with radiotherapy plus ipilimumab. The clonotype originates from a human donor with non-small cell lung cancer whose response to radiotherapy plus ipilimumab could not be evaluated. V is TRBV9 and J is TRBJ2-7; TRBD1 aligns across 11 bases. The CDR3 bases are TGTGCCAGCAGCAAGGGACAGGGGGGCTACGAGCAGTACTTC. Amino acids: CASSKGQGGYEQYF.